The TCR beta chain described here comes from a study of T cells after yellow fever vaccination. In TCRdb, the 5' RACE reads were re-called with MiXCR into one record per CDR3 protein. The sample contains fewer than 400,000 distinct CDR3 sequences, around a tenth of which appear only once. V gave up 2 bases and J gave up 4 bases, with 13 bases separating them. The CDR3 contains 15 residues. From germline, CDR1 is SGHRS and CDR2 YFSETQ. V and J are TRBV5-1 and TRBJ2-1; maybe TRBD2 (6 bases). The sequencing here drew on CD4+ T cells sorted from PBMCs, taken 45 days after the yellow fever booster vaccination. This TCR came from a young man who received the YFV17D yellow fever vaccine. CDR3 DNA sequence: TGCGCCAGCAGCTTTAGCGGCGGGGATTACAATGAGCAGTTCTTC. It specifies CASSFSGGDYNEQFF.